These 11 T cell receptor beta chains were sequenced from one sample in a study of T cell changes during pregnancy in multiple sclerosis (dated by TCRdb to between 2017 and 2020). The method was the immunoSEQ multiplex PCR assay. Sourced from immuneACCESS, this table was stored by TCRdb with only in-frame sequences that have V and J called. A share of the clones is absent; for the studies checked, an unresolved V gene accounts for under half, and the remainder has no known explanation. In this sample the table shows approximately 50,000 clones, roughly 88% of which occur a single time. 5% to 7.5% of the sample goes to the ten largest clones. The sample here was peripheral blood, taken in the third trimester of pregnancy. These receptors all come from a female donor in good health, enrolled as a control in a pregnancy study.

V usage is TRBV29-1 and J usage is TRBJ1-1; D gene uncertain. V was shortened by 5 bases and J by 4 bases, with 11 bases between the two germline ends. CDR3 size: 12 residues. Germline V CDR1 and CDR2: SQVTM, ANQGSEA. CDR3 residues: CSVLPSLTEAFF. CDR3 nucleotide sequence: TGCAGCGTTCTTCCGTCCCTCACTGAAGCTTTCTTT. Full variable domain (rest looked up from reference TRBV29-1 and TRBJ1-1): SAVISQKPSRDICQRGTSLTIQCQVDSQVTMMFWYRQQPGQSLTLIATANQGSEATYESGFVIDKFPISRPNLTFSTLTVSNMSPEDSSIYLCSVLPSLTEAFFGQGTRLTVV.

This clone was observed a single time. This chain uses TRBV6-5 with TRBJ2-1; 9 bases map to TRBD2. From germline, CDR1 is MNHEY and CDR2 SVGAGI. V lost 6 bases and J lost 4; bases outside the gene matches: 7. The CDR3 extends over 15 amino acids. CDR3 region: CASSESGGTYNEQFF. The CDR3 DNA reads as TGTGCCAGCAGCGAGAGCGGGGGGACATACAATGAGCAGTTCTTC.

CDR3 sequence: CASSYAGGADTEAFF. The CDR3 nucleotides read TGTGCCAGCAGTTACGCGGGGGGGGCGGACACTGAAGCTTTCTTT. The chain employs TRBV6-5 and TRBJ1-1; possibly TRBD1 for D (6 bases). Looked up from germline, CDR1 is MNHEY and CDR2 is SVGAGI. Trimming left V 2 bases short and J 3 bases short, with 13 bases between. CDR3 length: 15 amino acids.

By sample share, this clone is medium-sized. The rearrangement links TRBV14 to TRBJ2-7; the D gene is possibly TRBD1 (6 bases). In germline, CDR1 is SGHDN, CDR2 FVKESK. This CDR3 comprises 13 residues. Trimming took off 5 bases at V and 6 bases at J, with 14 bases between the two ends. This chain's CDR3 is CASSVMSGAEQYF. CDR3 sequence (DNA): TGTGCCAGCAGCGTCATGTCAGGGGCCGAGCAGTACTTC.

This clone was seen more than once but under ten times. The chain employs TRBV9 and TRBJ1-2; the D is unclear. The CDR3 runs 16 residues. Germline CDR1 is SGDLS and CDR2 is YYNGEE. V lost 3 bases to trimming and J lost 4 bases, with 19 bases between them. The CDR3 sequence: CASSAATPTAGYGYTF. The CDR3 nucleotides read TGTGCCAGCAGCGCCGCGACTCCGACGGCGGGCTATGGCTACACCTTC.

The chain links TRBV27 to TRBJ2-2; 7 positions match TRBD2. There are 18 residues in the CDR3. After removal of 1 base from V and 7 bases from J, the junction contained 15 bases not matched to a gene. Germline lookup yields CDR1 MNHEY and CDR2 SMNVEV (reference sequence). CDR3 DNA: TGTGCCAGCAGTTTATTTGCGCGTCGGGGGAGGGCCGGCGGGGAGCTGTTTTTT. Its protein product is CASSLFARRGRAGGELFF.

The chain employs TRBV5-6 and TRBJ1-1; TRBD1 is a possible D gene (5 bases). Germline CDR1 reads SGHDT; CDR2 reads YYEEEE. Trimming left V 4 bases short and J 0 bases short, with 10 bases between. The CDR3 has 14 amino acids. As DNA, the CDR3 is TGTGCCAGCAGCGCGGGACCGATGAACACTGAAGCTTTCTTT. Translating it yields CASSAGPMNTEAFF.

The chain combines TRBV9 with TRBJ2-1; the D gene is possibly TRBD2 (6 bases). The CDR3 contains 16 residues. The germline V and J ends were trimmed by 2 bases and 3 bases, with 15 bases remaining between them. Germline V gene sequence: CDR1 SGDLS, CDR2 YYNGEE. The CDR3: CASSVGRERFYNEQFF. The CDR3 DNA sequence: TGTGCCAGCAGCGTGGGGCGGGAACGGTTCTACAATGAGCAGTTCTTC.

CDR3 region: CAWSDGTETTDTQYF. The CDR3 nucleotides read TGTGCCTGGAGTGACGGGACAGAAACCACAGATACGCAGTATTTT. The chain joins TRBV30 to TRBJ2-3; TRBD1 matches 7 bases. V was clipped by 1 base and J by 2 bases; unmatched bases: 6. This CDR3 is built from 15 residues. The V gene's germline CDR1 is GTSNPN and CDR2 SVGIG (reference sequence).

The V gene is TRBV10-3, the J gene TRBJ1-5; TRBD1 matches at 7 bases. Per germline, CDR1 ENHRY and CDR2 SYGVKD. V lost 6 bases to trimming and J lost 3 bases; unmatched junction nucleotides: 5. The CDR3 is made up of 14 amino acids. CDR3 coding DNA: TGTGCCATCAGGGGGGACAGCGACAATCAGCCCCAGCATTTT. Residues: CAIRGDSDNQPQHF.

The V and J genes are TRBV30 and TRBJ1-5; tentatively, D is TRBD1 (5 bases). The CDR3 loop spans 14 amino acids. Germline V CDR1 and CDR2: GTSNPN, SVGIG (reference sequence). Deletions cut 2 bases from V and 4 bases from J, with 12 bases between. The CDR3 loop is CAWSSARANQPQHF. The CDR3 DNA sequence: TGTGCCTGGAGTTCCGCCAGGGCAAATCAGCCCCAGCATTTT.